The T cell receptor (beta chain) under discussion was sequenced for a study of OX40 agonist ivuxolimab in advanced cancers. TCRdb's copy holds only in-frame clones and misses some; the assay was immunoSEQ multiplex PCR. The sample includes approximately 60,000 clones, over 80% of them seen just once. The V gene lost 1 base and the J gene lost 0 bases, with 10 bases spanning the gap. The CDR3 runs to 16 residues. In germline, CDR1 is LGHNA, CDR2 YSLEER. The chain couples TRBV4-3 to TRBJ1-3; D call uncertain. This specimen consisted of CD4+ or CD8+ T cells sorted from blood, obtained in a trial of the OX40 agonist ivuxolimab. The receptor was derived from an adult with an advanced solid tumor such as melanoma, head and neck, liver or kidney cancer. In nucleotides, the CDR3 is TGCGCCAGCAGCCAAGTATCCGGAGGCTCTGGAAACACCATATATTTT. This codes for CASSQVSGGSGNTIYF.